The present T cell receptor (beta chain) was sequenced within a study of blood T cell repertoires in COVID-19 (TCRdb year 2020). General notes on the study: The collaborator samples originated in the United States, Italy and Spain and spanned the acute and convalescent phases of COVID-19. The dataset comprised deeply sampled blood TCRbeta repertoires from subjects exposed to, actively infected with, or recovered from COVID-19. Where HLA class I and class II types were available, the types were taken from metadata supplied by the sample provider, not from assay-based typing. The repertoires were released in a freely available public database intended as a resource for research on the immune response to SARS-CoV-2. The material from the prospective study consisted of cDNA or gDNA derived from T cells, B-cell-depleted T cells, or PBMCs. Sample metadata almost always included a de-identified subject ID, COVID-19 status, age in years and sex. The samples were drawn from two sources: the first 160 participants of the ongoing ImmuneRACE study, and approximately 1,300 subjects contributed by 6 global collaborators.

The full study reports these points: The quantity of clinical and demographic metadata differed by source and by participant and was supplied without curation.

Notes on this clone: Its antigen remains undetermined. No clone much larger than this one lies a single base away; base qualities are absent.

CDR1 is given as LGHNA and CDR2 as YNFKEQ, both from the germline V gene. The germline V end is reduced by 0 bases and the J end by 4 bases; junction bases left unmatched: 4. Its CDR3 holds 15 amino acids, cysteine through phenylalanine. Just the 45-base CDR3 DNA is kept, in frame starting at base 1. TCRbeta CDR3 regions were amplified from genomic DNA using the immunoSEQ Assay, a bias-controlled multiplex PCR. The published analysis was carried out like this. The number of nucleated cells in each sample was estimated from the amplification of reference gene primers within the assay. To quantify the absolute abundance of each unique TCRbeta CDR3 rearrangement, sequence reads were collapsed and filtered. For each sample, productive Simpson clonality was calculated as the square root of Simpson's diversity index across productive rearrangements. TCRdb took over this immuneACCESS table, retaining in-frame rearrangements with V and J assigned. Such tables are incomplete; in checked studies, under half of the missing clones stem from an unresolved V gene, and the remainder is unexplained. V and J calls and clone size are given by that table; D and trimming were obtained from the DNA. The sample table records approximately 140,000 clones; roughly four fifths of these occur just once. 3% to 4% of the sample goes to the ten largest clones.

Participants in the prospective study were aged about 18 to 89 years, lived in under 30 United States geographic areas, and enrolled through a virtual design. In the prospective study, participants were assigned to cohorts based on the clinical history participants reported in a screening survey and a study questionnaire. Mobile phlebotomists in the prospective study collected whole blood, serum and a nasopharyngeal or oropharyngeal swab from every participant. Additional blood draws and questionnaires over an approximately 2-month period could optionally be provided by prospective study participants. Prospective study blood samples were shipped either frozen or at room temperature before DNA extraction.

The TCR originated in a woman between 50 and 59 years old with acute COVID-19. In this chain, TRBV4-2 is recombined with TRBJ2-5, and 8 junctional nucleotides match TRBD2. Sequenced input: PBMCs or T cells enriched from blood (not recorded which). The DNA sequence is given as TGTGCCAGCAGCCAAGATGGTACTAGCGGAGAGACCCAGTACTTC. Translated, it reads CASSQDGTSGETQYF.